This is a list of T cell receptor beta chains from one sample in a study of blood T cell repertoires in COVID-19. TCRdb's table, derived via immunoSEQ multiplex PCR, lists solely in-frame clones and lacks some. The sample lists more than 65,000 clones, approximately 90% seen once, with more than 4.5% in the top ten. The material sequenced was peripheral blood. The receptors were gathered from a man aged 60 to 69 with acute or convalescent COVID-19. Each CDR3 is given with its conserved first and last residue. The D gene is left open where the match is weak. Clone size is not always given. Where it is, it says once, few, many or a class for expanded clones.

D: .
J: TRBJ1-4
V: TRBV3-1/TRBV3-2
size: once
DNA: TGTGCCAGCAGCCAAGTCCTGTGGGTGAAAGGGGCTGAAAAACTGTTTTTT
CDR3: CASSQVLWVKGAEKLFF

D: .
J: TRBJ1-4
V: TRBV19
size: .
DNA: TGTGCCAGTAGTAACTGGACAGATAGTGAAAAACTGTTTTTT
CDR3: CASSNWTDSEKLFF

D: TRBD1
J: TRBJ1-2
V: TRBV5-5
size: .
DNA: TGTGCCAGCAGCTTGCGGGGACAGAATTATGGCTACACCTTC
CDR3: CASSLRGQNYGYTF

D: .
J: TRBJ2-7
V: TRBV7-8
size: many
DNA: TGTGCCAGCAGCTTCCTAGACTACGAGCAGTACTTC
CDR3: CASSFLDYEQYF

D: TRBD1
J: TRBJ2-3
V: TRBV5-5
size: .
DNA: TGTGCCAGCAGCAAGGGACAGGGGACAGATACGCAGTATTTT
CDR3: CASSKGQGTDTQYF

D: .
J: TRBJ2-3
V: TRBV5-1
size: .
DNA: TGCGCCAGCAGCTTGGTCGGGGGAGGCACAGATACGCAGTATTTT
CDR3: CASSLVGGGTDTQYF

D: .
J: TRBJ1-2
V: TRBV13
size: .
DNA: TGTGCCAGCTCCCCTCCCCTCGATGGCTACACCTTC
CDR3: CASSPPLDGYTF

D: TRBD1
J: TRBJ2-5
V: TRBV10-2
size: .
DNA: TGCGCCAGCACCCAACAGGGGGCAGGAGAGACCCAGTACTTC
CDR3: CASTQQGAGETQYF

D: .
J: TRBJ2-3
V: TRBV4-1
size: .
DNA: TGCGCCAGCAGCCAGCTGGGACTCTTCACAGATACGCAGTATTTT
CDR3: CASSQLGLFTDTQYF

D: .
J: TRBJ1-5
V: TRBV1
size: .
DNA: TGCACCAGCAGCCAAGACTCGACTCCGGGACAGGGTTTACAGCCCCAGCATTTT
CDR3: CTSSQDSTPGQGLQPQHF

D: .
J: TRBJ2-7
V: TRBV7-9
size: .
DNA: TGTGCCAGCAGCTCGTCCGTTTCCTACGAGCAGTACTTC
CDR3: CASSSSVSYEQYF

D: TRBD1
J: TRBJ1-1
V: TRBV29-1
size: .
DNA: TGCAGCGTCGGACAGGGGAAAGGCACTGAAGCTTTCTTT
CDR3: CSVGQGKGTEAFF

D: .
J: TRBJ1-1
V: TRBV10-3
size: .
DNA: TGTGCCATCAGAGGGGATTGGACTGAAGCTTTCTTT
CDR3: CAIRGDWTEAFF

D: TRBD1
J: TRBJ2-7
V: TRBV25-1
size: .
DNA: TGTGCCAGCAGTGAATTAGGGACAGGCTCCTACGAGCAGTACTTC
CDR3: CASSELGTGSYEQYF

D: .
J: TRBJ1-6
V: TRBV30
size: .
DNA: TGTGCCTGGAGCCGGGCCTATAATTCACCCCTCCACTTT
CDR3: CAWSRAYNSPLHF

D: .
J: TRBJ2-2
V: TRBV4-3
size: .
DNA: TGCGCCAGCAGCCAAGATCCTTACACCGGGGAGCTGTTTTTT
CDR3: CASSQDPYTGELFF

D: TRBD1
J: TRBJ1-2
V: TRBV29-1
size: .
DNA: TGCAGCGTTCCCGGACAGGGGTCCTCCTATGCCTTGCGGGGCTACACCTTC
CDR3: CSVPGQGSSYALRGYTF

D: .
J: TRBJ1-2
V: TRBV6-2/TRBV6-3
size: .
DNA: TGTGCCAGCAGTTACGTACAGGAACTCTATGGCTACACCTTC
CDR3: CASSYVQELYGYTF

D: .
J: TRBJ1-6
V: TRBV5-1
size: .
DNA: TGCGCCAGCAGCCACGAAATAACGGGTTCACCCCTCCACTTT
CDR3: CASSHEITGSPLHF

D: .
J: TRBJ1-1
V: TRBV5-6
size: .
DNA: TGTGCCAGCAGCCCGACTCAGCAACTCGGGACAAGGAACACTGAAGCTTTCTTT
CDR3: CASSPTQQLGTRNTEAFF

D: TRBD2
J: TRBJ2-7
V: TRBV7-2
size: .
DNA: TGTGCCAGCAGCAGCCCAGAGACTAGCGGGGGAGGATTGCCCTACGAGCAGTACTTC
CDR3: CASSSPETSGGGLPYEQYF

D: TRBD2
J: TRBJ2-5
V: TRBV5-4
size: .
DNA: TGTGCCAGCAGCTTGAGGGGACTACGAGAGACCCAGTACTTC
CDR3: CASSLRGLRETQYF

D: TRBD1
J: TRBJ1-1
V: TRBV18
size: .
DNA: TGTGCCAGCTCACCGGGACAGACTAACACTGAAGCTTTCTTT
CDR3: CASSPGQTNTEAFF

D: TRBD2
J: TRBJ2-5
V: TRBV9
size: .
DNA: TGTGCCAGCAGCGTAGCGGGGGGGCTGCGAGAGACCCAGTACTTC
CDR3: CASSVAGGLRETQYF

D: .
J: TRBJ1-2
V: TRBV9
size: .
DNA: TGTGCCAGCAGTGCACAGGGATCCTATGGCTACACCTTC
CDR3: CASSAQGSYGYTF

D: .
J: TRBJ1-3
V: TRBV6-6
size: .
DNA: TGTGCCAGCCGGCCGGACAGTCAAGCTGGAAACACCATATATTTT
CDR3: CASRPDSQAGNTIYF

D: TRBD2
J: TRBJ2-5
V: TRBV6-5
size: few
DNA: TGTGCCAGCACCCAGGGCGGGGGGGCCTGGGAGACCCAGTACTTC
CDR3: CASTQGGGAWETQYF